These 5 T cell receptor beta chains were all obtained from the same sample, sequenced in a study of shared clonotypes between healthy human individuals. Measured with immunoSEQ multiplex PCR; TCRdb has only the in-frame clones, and not every one. The table has about 2.4 million clones, roughly 93% seen once. The specimen sequenced was naive CD4+ T cells from PBMCs. Subset given: CD45RA+ positively selected. The receptors shown here come from a man between 18 and 29 years old in good health. Some clones in this sample may be carry-over from other donors' samples.

This clone was counted once. The chain joins TRBV7-9 to TRBJ1-2; the match to TRBD1 covers 10 bases. J gave up 6 bases and V 4 bases, and 8 bases lay outside the gene matches. Germline V gene lookup returns CDR1 SEHNR and CDR2 FQNEAQ (reference sequence). The CDR3 contains 15 residues. The CDR3 loop is CASSYLGQGYDGYTF. The CDR3 DNA reads TGTGCCAGCAGCTATCTGGGACAGGGGTATGATGGCTACACCTTC.

This chain uses TRBV14 with TRBJ2-1, with D perhaps TRBD1 (6 bases). The CDR3 has 15 amino acids. Germline V CDR1 and CDR2: SGHDN, FVKESK. V dropped 4 bases and J dropped 0 bases, with 10 bases sitting between them. The CDR3 spells CASSRHRASYNEQFF. The DNA for the CDR3 is TGTGCCAGCAGCCGGCACAGGGCCTCCTACAATGAGCAGTTCTTC.

This sequence joins TRBV10-3 and TRBJ2-1; 7 nucleotides match TRBD2. V gave up 5 bases and J gave up 10 bases; unmatched junction bases: 8. CDR3 length: 13 residues. Germline V gene sequence: CDR1 ENHRY, CDR2 SYGVKD. The CDR3 region has the DNA TGTGCCATCAGTACGGGACTACTGGGAGAGCAGTTCTTC. It is translated as CAISTGLLGEQFF.

This rearrangement joins TRBV5-1 to TRBJ2-3; 7 bases are shared with TRBD2. Germline values: CDR1 SGHRS, CDR2 YFSETQ. The CDR3 runs to 13 residues. J lost 5 bases, V lost 1 base, and 1 base had no gene match. The CDR3 coding sequence is TGCGCCAGCAGCTTGCGGGGGGAAGATACGCAGTATTTT. Protein: CASSLRGEDTQYF.

Points on this clone: Other nucleotide sequences from this sample produce the same CDR3. The chain employs TRBV28 and TRBJ2-5; D remains unclear. CDR1 and CDR2 (germline): MDHEN, SYDVKM. This CDR3 region has 11 residues. Trimming removed 6 bases from V and 5 bases from J, with 7 bases in between. CDR3 sequence (DNA): TGTGCCAGCAGCTTCGAGGAGACCCAGTACTTC. Its translation: CASSFEETQYF.